This TCR beta chain is from a study of blood T cell repertoires in COVID-19. Across the study: Samples representing acute and convalescent COVID-19 were sourced from the United States, Italy and Spain. T cells, B-cell-depleted T cells, or PBMCs supplied cDNA or gDNA.

The germline CDR1 and CDR2 sequences are MNHNY and SVGAGI (reference sequence). The CDR3 has 11 residues. J was trimmed by 7 bases and V by 6 bases; bases with no gene match: 2. This clone was picked up a small number of times. Original handling: Researchers report that nucleated cell counts were estimated from reference gene primer amplification. The repertoire was sequenced with immunoSEQ multiplex PCR; TCRdb's copy has only in-frame clones and lacks some. That table furnishes V, J and clone size, whereas the DNA furnished D and trimming. The profile shows about 170,000 clones, 85% of them singletons.

V gene TRBV6-6 combines with J gene TRBJ1-1; 7 positions agree with TRBD1. Sequencing was done on a sample of peripheral blood. This clonotype was obtained from a human donor with acute or convalescent COVID-19. The donor label of this sample is uncertain. CDR3 in amino acids: CASRRQGEAFF. CDR3 DNA: TGTGCCAGCAGAAGACAGGGTGAAGCTTTCTTT.